There are a few counts of the clone carrying this T cell receptor beta chain. This entry belongs to a study of patients and donors after allogeneic stem cell transplantation. TCRdb redid the calling of the RT-PCR reads with MiXCR, one entry per CDR3 protein. The sample holds hundreds of thousands of distinct CDR3 sequences; about a sixth are singletons and the top ten take around 6.8%. The sample was blood, either unsorted or a sorted T cell fraction (not recorded which). This receptor was taken from a human donor who was either an allogeneic HSCT recipient or a stem cell or donor lymphocyte infusion donor (not recorded which). It is not recorded whose cells these are; they may come from a transplant donor.

CDR3 amino acids: CASSATGDSEAFF. The CDR3 DNA sequence: TGTGCCAGCAGCGCAACAGGGGACAGTGAAGCTTTCTTT. The chain uses TRBV4-2 and TRBJ1-1, with 7 bases that match TRBD1. This CDR3 comprises 13 residues. Germline V gene data show CDR1 as LGHNA and CDR2 as YNFKEQ. V shed 5 bases, J shed 7 bases, and the junction held 7 bases outside the gene matches.